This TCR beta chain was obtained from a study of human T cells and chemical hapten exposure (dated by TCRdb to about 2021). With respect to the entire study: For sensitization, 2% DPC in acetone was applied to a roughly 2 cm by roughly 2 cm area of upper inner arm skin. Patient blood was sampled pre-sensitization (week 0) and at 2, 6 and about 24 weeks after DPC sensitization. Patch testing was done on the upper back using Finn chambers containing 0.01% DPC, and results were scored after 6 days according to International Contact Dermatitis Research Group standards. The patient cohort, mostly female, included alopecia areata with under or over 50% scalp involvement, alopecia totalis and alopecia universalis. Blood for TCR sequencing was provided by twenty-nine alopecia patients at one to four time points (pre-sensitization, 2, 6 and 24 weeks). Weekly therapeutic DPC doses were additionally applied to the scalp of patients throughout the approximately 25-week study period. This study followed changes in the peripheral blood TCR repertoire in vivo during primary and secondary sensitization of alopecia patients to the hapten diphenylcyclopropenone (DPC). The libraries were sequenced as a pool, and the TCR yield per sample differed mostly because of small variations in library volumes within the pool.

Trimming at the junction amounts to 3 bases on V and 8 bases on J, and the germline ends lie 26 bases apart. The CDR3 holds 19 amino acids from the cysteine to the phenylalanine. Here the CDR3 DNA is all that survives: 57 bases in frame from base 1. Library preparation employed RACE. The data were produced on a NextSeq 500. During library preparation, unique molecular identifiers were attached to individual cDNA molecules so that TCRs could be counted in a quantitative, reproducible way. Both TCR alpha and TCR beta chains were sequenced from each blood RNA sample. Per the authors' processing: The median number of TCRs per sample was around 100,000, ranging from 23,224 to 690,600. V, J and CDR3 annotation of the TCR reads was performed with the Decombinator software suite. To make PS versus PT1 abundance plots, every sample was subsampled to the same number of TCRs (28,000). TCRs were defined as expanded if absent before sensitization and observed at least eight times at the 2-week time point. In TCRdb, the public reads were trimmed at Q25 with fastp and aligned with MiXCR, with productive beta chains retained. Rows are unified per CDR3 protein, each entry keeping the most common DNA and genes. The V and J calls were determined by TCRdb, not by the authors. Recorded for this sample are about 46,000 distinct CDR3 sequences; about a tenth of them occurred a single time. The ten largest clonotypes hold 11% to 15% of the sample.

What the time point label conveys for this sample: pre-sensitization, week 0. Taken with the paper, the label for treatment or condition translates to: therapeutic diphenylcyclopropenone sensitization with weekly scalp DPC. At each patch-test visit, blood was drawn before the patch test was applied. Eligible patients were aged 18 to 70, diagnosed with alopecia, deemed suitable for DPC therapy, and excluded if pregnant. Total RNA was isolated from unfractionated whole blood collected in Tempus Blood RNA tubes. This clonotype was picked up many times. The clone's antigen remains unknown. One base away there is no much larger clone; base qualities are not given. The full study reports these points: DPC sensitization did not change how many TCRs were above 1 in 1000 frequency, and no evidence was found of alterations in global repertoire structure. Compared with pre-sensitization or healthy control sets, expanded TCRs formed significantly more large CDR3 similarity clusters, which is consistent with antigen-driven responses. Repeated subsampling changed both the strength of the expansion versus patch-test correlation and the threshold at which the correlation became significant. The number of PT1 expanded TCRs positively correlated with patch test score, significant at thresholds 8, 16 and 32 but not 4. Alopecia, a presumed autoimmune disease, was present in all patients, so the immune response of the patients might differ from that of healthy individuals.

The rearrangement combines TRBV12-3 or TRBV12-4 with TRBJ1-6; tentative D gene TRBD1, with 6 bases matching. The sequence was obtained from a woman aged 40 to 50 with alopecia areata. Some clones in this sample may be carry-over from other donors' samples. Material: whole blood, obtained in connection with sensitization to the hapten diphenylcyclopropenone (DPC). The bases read TGTGCCAGCAGTTTGGTTGGTGTTCAGTTCAGGGGATCTGATTCACCCCTCCACTTT. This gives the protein CASSLVGVQFRGSDSPLHF.